Listed below are T cell receptor beta chains from one sample, sequenced in a study of siplizumab effects on memory and regulatory T cells. Libraries were prepared by immunoSEQ multiplex PCR; TCRdb keeps only in-frame clonotypes and omits some of them. The sample has approximately 100,000 clones, more than 90% seen once. Source material: CD4+ T cells sorted from blood. The receptor source for this set is a human donor in good health. Some clones in this sample may be carry-over from other donors' samples. The CDR3 runs from the conserved cysteine through the conserved F or W. D genes are given only for firm matches. Expanded clones are given a class, and other clones once, few, many or no size at all.

>TRBV27|.|TRBJ2-4|TRBD2
TGTGCCAGCAGTGCCTCGGGGGGCATTCAGTACTTC
CASSASGGIQYF
>TRBV7-9|.|TRBJ2-7|.
TGTGCCAGCAGCTTAGTGGTTGGTTCCACCTACGAGCAGTACTTC
CASSLVVGSTYEQYF
>TRBV5-1|.|TRBJ1-1|TRBD1
TGCGCCAGCAGCCAACTACAGGGGGCGACCACTGAAGCTTTCTTT
CASSQLQGATTEAFF
>TRBV29-1|.|TRBJ2-5|.
TGCAGCGTTGAAGATCTTCAAGGTCGGGACACCATGAGAGAGACCCAGTACTTC
CSVEDLQGRDTMRETQYF
>TRBV19|.|TRBJ2-1|TRBD2
TGTGCCAGTAGCATCCGGACTAGCGGGAGGAAGGACAATGAGCAGTTCTTC
CASSIRTSGRKDNEQFF
>TRBV2|.|TRBJ2-7|TRBD1
TGTGCCAGCAGTCCGGACAGGGCCCCTTACTACGAGCAGTACTTC
CASSPDRAPYYEQYF
>TRBV5-5|.|TRBJ2-2|TRBD2
TGTGCCAGCAGCTCGACTAGCGGGCTTAACACCGGGGAGCTGTTTTTT
CASSSTSGLNTGELFF
>TRBV27|.|TRBJ2-2|.
TGTGCCAGCAGCCGGACCTTCGAGAACACCGGGGAGCTGTTTTTT
CASSRTFENTGELFF
>TRBV10-2|.|TRBJ2-7|TRBD2
TGCGCCAGCAGAGCGGGACTAGCGGTAACCTACGAGCAGTACTTC
CASRAGLAVTYEQYF
>TRBV2|.|TRBJ2-1|TRBD2
TGTGCCAGCAGTGAACCTCCGAAGGGACTAGCGACCTACAATGAGCAGTTCTTC
CASSEPPKGLATYNEQFF
>TRBV7-7|.|TRBJ1-5|.
TGTGCTAGCAGCCGGGTTCGGGCAGGCTATAGCAATCAGCCCCAGCATTTT
CASSRVRAGYSNQPQHF
>TRBV2|.|TRBJ1-6|.
TGTGCCAGCAGTGTCCCGAGACAGAATTCACCCCTCCACTTT
CASSVPRQNSPLHF
>TRBV2|.|TRBJ1-2|TRBD1
TGTGCCAGCATATTGGGGACAGGGAGATATGGCTACACCTTC
CASILGTGRYGYTF
>TRBV18|.|TRBJ2-7|.
TGTGCCAGCTCACTGGGACAGGCGGGGGTAGAGCAGTACTTC
CASSLGQAGVEQYF
>TRBV11-2|.|TRBJ2-1|TRBD2
TGTGCCAGCAGCTTAGAACTCCCTACCGGGACTAGCGGGATCTCAGAGCAGTTCTTC
CASSLELPTGTSGISEQFF
>TRBV15|.|TRBJ2-6|TRBD2
TGTGCCACCAGCGCGCAACTAGCGGGAGGGCCTCCTGGGGCCAACGTCCTGACTTTC
CATSAQLAGGPPGANVLTF
>TRBV2|.|TRBJ2-3|TRBD1
TGTGCCAGCAGCATACAGGGACAGGGCACAGATACGCAGTATTTT
CASSIQGQGTDTQYF
>TRBV5-1|.|TRBJ2-3|.
TGCGCCAGCAGCTTGGGGGAACTTTCCTTCCGGGGCACAGATACGCAGTATTTT
CASSLGELSFRGTDTQYF
>TRBV7-3|.|TRBJ1-6|TRBD1
TGTGCCAGCAGCTTGACCGGGACAGGGCTCTCACCCCTCCACTTT
CASSLTGTGLSPLHF
>TRBV6-5|once|TRBJ1-1|TRBD1
TGTGCCAGCAGCCCCTGGACAGGTGAAGCTTTCTTT
CASSPWTGEAFF
>TRBV5-1|.|TRBJ2-7|TRBD2
TGCGCCAGTTCCCGGGAGGTAGCCTCCTACGAGCAGTACTTC
CASSREVASYEQYF
>TRBV19|.|TRBJ2-1|TRBD2
TGTGCCAGTAGTATCCGGGCGGGAGGGCCGAATGAGCAGTTCTTC
CASSIRAGGPNEQFF
>TRBV19|once|TRBJ2-1|TRBD1
TGTGCCAGTAGTTTTCTCGACAGGGTTGCGGGTGAGCAGTTCTTC
CASSFLDRVAGEQFF
>TRBV18|.|TRBJ2-3|.
TGTGCCAGCTCACCAAGGGGATCCACAGATACGCAGTATTTT
CASSPRGSTDTQYF
>TRBV7-8|.|TRBJ1-2|.
TGTGCCAGCAGCTTGGGGGAGGGTAACTATGGCTACACCTTC
CASSLGEGNYGYTF
>TRBV9|.|TRBJ1-2|.
TGTGCCAGCAGCGTAGACCCCCAAGGAGGTTATGGCTACACCTTC
CASSVDPQGGYGYTF
>TRBV7-6|few|TRBJ1-4|.
TGTGCCAGCAGCCCCGGAGAATCGAGGGCAACTAATGAAAAACTGTTTTTT
CASSPGESRATNEKLFF
>TRBV5-4|once|TRBJ1-1|.
TGTGCCAGCAGCCGTCCGGACGGCTACACTGAAGCTTTCTTT
CASSRPDGYTEAFF
>TRBV10-1|.|TRBJ2-3|.
TGCGCCAGCAGTGGTCCCCTAGAAGGAGATACGCAGTATTTT
CASSGPLEGDTQYF
>TRBV19|.|TRBJ1-5|TRBD1
TGTGCCAGTAGTATCACAGGGGTAAGTCAGCCCCAGCATTTT
CASSITGVSQPQHF
>TRBV2|.|TRBJ2-5|TRBD2
TGTGCCAGCAGTGTAGCTAGCGGGAGAGGGGCCCCCCAGTACTTC
CASSVASGRGAPQYF
>TRBV27|.|TRBJ2-1|TRBD1
TGTGCCAGCAGTATATCTACGCGGACAGGGAGAATTTATGATGAGCAGTTCTTC
CASSISTRTGRIYDEQFF
>TRBV5-1|.|TRBJ2-5|TRBD2
TGCGCCAGCAGCCCCAAAGGGCGCGGGGGGAGGGCCTCGTCTGTAGAGACCCAGTACTTC
CASSPKGRGGRASSVETQYF
>TRBV10-3|.|TRBJ2-3|.
TGTGCCATCAGTGTTCGGACACCAGATACGCAGTATTTT
CAISVRTPDTQYF
>TRBV27|.|TRBJ2-7|.
TGTGCCAGCAGTTTAATTTTCGAGGGAGGAACCCACTACGAGCAGTACTTC
CASSLIFEGGTHYEQYF
>TRBV2|once|TRBJ1-1|.
TGTGCCAGCAGTGAGGAAGAATACACTGAAGCTTTCTTT
CASSEEEYTEAFF
>TRBV30|.|TRBJ1-3|.
TGTGCCTGGAGTGTAGAAGGGGGCTCTGGAAACACCATATATTTT
CAWSVEGGSGNTIYF
>TRBV5-4|.|TRBJ2-7|.
TGTGCCAGCAGCTTGGCGGTCTACCCCTACGAGCAGTACTTC
CASSLAVYPYEQYF
>TRBV9|once|TRBJ2-3|.
TGTGCCAGCAGCGGCGGCACAGATACGCAGTATTTT
CASSGGTDTQYF
>TRBV19|.|TRBJ2-5|.
TGTGCCAGTGGATCAGGGTTAGAGACCCAGTACTTC
CASGSGLETQYF
>TRBV28|.|TRBJ2-5|TRBD1
TGTGCCAGCACCCGGGGACAGTCTCGGGAGACCCAGTACTTC
CASTRGQSRETQYF
>TRBV18|.|TRBJ2-3|.
TGTGCCAGCTCACCCCCCAGGGGCACCGGTCTGACAGATACGCAGTATTTT
CASSPPRGTGLTDTQYF
>TRBV15|.|TRBJ2-1|.
TGTGCCACCAGCAGAGATCGGTCCAGTTACAATGAGCAGTTCTTC
CATSRDRSSYNEQFF
>TRBV7-8|.|TRBJ2-4|.
TGTGCCAGCAGCTTAGCGCACACAGCAAACATTCAGTACTTC
CASSLAHTANIQYF
>TRBV7-9|.|TRBJ2-1|TRBD2
TGTGCCAGCAGCTCTTCACTGGGACTAGCGGGAGAGGAGCAGTTCTTC
CASSSSLGLAGEEQFF
>TRBV6-6|.|TRBJ1-5|.
TGTGCCACGGGAGCCTGGGTTCAGCCCCAGCATTTT
CATGAWVQPQHF
>TRBV5-1|.|TRBJ1-1|.
TGCGCCAGCAGCTTGGGGGGTAGCAGCTTTATGAACACTGAAGCTTTCTTT
CASSLGGSSFMNTEAFF
>TRBV28|once|TRBJ1-1|.
TGTGCCAGCAGTTTCACACGTATGAACACTGAAGCTTTCTTT
CASSFTRMNTEAFF
>TRBV7-6|.|TRBJ2-5|TRBD2
TGTGCCAGCCTCCCTAGCGGAGGCCAAGAGACCCAGTACTTC
CASLPSGGQETQYF
>TRBV6-1|.|TRBJ2-2|.
TGTGCCAGCAGTGGGATAGGGAGCTACACCGGGGAGCTGTTTTTT
CASSGIGSYTGELFF